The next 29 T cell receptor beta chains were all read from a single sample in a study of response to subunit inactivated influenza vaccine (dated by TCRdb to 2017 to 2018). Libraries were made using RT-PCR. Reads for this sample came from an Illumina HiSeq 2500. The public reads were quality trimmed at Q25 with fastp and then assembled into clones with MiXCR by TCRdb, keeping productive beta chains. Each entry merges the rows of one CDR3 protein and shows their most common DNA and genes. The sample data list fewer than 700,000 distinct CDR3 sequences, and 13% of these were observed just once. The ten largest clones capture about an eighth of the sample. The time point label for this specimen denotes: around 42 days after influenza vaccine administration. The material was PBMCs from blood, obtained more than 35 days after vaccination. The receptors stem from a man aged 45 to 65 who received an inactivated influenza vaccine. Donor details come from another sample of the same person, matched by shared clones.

CDR3 nucleotide sequence: TGTGCCAGCAGCGTAGAAGTCGGGGAGACCCGGAGCACAGATACGCAGTATTTT. Amino acid sequence: CASSVEVGETRSTDTQYF. The V call is TRBV9, the J call TRBJ2-3; a possible D gene is TRBD2 (5 bases). This CDR3 contains 18 residues. Germline assignment: CDR1 SGDLS and CDR2 YYNGEE. The germline V and J ends were trimmed by 0 bases and 0 bases, with 17 bases remaining between them.

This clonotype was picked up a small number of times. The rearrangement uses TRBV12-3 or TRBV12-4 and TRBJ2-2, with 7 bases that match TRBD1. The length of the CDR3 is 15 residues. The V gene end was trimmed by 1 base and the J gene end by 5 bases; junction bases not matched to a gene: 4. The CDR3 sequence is CASSLGLRGTGELFF. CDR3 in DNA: TGTGCCAGCAGTTTAGGTCTCAGGGGGACCGGGGAGCTGTTTTTT.

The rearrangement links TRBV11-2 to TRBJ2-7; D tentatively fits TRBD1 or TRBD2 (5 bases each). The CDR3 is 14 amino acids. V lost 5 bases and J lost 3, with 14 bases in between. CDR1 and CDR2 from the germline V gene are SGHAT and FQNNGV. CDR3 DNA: TGTGCCAGCAGCGACCGGGACGGCCTCTACGAGCAGTACTTC. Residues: CASSDRDGLYEQYF. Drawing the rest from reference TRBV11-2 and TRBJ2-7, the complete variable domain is EAGVAQSPRYKIIEKRQSVAFWCNPISGHATLYWYQQILGQGPKLLIQFQNNGVVDDSQLPKDRFSAERLKGVDSTLKIQPAKLEDSAVYLCASSDRDGLYEQYFGPGTRLTVT.

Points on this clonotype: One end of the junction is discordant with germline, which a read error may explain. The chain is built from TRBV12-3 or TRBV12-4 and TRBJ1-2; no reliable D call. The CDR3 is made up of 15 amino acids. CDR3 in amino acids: CASSLEQGRSYGHTF. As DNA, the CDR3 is TGTGCCAGCAGTTTAGAACAAGGCAGAAGCTATGGCCACACCTTC.

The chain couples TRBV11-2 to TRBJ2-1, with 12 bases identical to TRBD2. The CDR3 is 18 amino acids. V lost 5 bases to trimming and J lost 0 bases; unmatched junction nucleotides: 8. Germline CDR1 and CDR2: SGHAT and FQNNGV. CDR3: CASSHPGLAGNSYNEQFF. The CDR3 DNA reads TGTGCCAGCAGCCATCCTGGACTAGCGGGAAACTCCTACAATGAGCAGTTCTTC.

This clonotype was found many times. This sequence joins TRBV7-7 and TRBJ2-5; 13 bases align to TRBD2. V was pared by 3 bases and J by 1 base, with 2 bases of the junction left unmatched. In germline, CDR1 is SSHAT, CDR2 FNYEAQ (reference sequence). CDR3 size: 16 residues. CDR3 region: CASSLGLAGRQETQYF. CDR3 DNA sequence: TGTGCCAGCAGCTTGGGACTAGCGGGACGCCAAGAGACCCAGTACTTC.

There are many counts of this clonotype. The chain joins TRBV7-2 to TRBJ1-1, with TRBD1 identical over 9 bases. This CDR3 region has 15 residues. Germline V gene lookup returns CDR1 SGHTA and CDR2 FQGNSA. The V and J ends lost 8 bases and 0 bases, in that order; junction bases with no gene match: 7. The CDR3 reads CASAPDRGLNTEAFF. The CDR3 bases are TGTGCCAGCGCTCCGGACAGGGGATTGAACACTGAAGCTTTCTTT.

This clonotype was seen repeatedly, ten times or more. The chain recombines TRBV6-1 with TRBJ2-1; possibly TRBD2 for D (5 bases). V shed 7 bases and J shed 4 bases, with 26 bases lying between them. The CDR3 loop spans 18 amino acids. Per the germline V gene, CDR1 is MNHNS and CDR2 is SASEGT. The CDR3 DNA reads TGTGCCAGCACCCGAAAAATTATCCGGACTCTCGAATACAATGAGCAGTTCTTC. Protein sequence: CASTRKIIRTLEYNEQFF.

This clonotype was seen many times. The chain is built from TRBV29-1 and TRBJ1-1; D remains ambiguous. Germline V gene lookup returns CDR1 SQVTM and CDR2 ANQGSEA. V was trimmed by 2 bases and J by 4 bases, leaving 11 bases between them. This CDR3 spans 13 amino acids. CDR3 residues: CSVERVTATEAFF. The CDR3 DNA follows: TGCAGCGTTGAAAGGGTTACGGCCACTGAAGCTTTCTTT.

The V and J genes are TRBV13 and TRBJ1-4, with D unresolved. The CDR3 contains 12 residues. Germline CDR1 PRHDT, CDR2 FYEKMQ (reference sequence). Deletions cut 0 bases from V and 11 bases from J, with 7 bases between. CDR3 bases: TGTGCCAGCAGCTTAGGACGGGATAAACTGTTTTTT. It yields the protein CASSLGRDKLFF.

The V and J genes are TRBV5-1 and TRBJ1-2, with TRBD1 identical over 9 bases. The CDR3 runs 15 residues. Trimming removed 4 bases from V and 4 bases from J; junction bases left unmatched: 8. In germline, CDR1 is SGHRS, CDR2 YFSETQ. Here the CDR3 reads CASSQDRGRTYGYTF. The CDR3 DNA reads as TGCGCCAGCAGCCAAGACAGGGGGAGGACCTATGGCTACACCTTC.

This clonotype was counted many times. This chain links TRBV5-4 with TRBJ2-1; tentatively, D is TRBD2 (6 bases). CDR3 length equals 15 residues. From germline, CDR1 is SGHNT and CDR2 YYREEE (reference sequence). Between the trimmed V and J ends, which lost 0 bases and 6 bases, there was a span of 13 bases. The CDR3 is CASSLELAGRNEQFF. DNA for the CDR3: TGTGCCAGCAGCTTGGAACTAGCAGGACGCAATGAGCAGTTCTTC. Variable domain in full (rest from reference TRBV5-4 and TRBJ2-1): ETGVTQSPTHLIKTRGQQVTLRCSSQSGHNTVSWYQQALGQGPQFIFQYYREEENGRGNFPPRFSGLQFPNYSSELNVNALELDDSALYLCASSLELAGRNEQFFGPGTRLTVL.

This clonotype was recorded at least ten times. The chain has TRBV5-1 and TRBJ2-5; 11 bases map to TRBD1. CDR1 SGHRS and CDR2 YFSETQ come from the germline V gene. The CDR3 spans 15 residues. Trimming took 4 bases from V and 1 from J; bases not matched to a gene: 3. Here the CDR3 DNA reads TGCGCCAGCAGCACCGGACAGGGGGCCCAAGAGACCCAGTACTTC. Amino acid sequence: CASSTGQGAQETQYF.

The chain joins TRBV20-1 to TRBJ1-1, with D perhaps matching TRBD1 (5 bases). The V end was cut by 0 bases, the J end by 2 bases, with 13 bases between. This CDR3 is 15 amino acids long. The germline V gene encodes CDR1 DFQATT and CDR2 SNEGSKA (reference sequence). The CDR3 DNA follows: TGCAGTGCTAGAGATATGTCCAGGGCCAACACTGAAGCTTTCTTT. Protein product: CSARDMSRANTEAFF.

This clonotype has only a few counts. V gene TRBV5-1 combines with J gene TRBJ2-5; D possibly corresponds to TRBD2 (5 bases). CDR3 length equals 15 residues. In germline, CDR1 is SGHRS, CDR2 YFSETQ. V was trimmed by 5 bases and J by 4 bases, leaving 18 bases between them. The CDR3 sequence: CASSPKGPGSETQYF. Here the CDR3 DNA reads TGCGCCAGCAGTCCGAAAGGGCCGGGGTCAGAGACCCAGTACTTC.

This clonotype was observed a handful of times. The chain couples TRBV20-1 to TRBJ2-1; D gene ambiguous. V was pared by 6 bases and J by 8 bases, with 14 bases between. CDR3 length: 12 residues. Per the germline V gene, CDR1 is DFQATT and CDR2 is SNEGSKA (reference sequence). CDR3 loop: CSASTGFYEQFF. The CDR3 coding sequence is TGCAGTGCCAGTACGGGTTTTTATGAGCAGTTCTTC.

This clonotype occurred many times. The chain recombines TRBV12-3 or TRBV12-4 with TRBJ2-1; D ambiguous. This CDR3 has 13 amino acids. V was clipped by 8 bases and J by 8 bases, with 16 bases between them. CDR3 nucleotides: TGTGCCAGCGGAGCCTCTCAGTGGGATGAGCAGTTCTTC. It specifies CASGASQWDEQFF.

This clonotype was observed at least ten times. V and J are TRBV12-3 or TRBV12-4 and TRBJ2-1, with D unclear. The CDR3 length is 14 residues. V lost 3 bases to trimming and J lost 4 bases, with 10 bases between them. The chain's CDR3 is CASSFTSQYNEQFF. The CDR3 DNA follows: TGTGCCAGCAGTTTTACGTCGCAATACAATGAGCAGTTCTTC.

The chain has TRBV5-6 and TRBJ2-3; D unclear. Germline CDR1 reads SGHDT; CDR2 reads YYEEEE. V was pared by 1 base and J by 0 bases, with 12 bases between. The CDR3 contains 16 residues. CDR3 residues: CASSLTRTRSTDTQYF. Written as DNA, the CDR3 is TGTGCCAGCAGCTTGACAAGGACGAGGAGCACAGATACGCAGTATTTT.

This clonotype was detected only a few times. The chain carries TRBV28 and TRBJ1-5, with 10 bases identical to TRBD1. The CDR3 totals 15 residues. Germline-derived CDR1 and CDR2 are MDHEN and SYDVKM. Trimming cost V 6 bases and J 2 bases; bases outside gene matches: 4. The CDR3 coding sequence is TGTGCCAGCAGCGACGGGACAGGGGGCAATCAGCCCCAGCATTTT. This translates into CASSDGTGGNQPQHF.

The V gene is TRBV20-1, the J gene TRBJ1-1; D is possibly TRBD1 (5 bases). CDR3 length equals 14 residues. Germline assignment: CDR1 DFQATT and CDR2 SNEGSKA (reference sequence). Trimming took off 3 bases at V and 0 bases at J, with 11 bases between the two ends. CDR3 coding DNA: TGCAGTGCTAGGGTGGGGACCGTGAACACTGAAGCTTTCTTT. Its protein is CSARVGTVNTEAFF.

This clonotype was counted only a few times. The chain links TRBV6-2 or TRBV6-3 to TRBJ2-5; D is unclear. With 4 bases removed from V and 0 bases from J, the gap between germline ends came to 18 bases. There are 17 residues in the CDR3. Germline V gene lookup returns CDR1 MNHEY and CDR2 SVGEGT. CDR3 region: CASSSSLRNTNQETQYF. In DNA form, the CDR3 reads TGTGCCAGCAGTTCCTCCCTTCGAAACACCAACCAAGAGACCCAGTACTTC.

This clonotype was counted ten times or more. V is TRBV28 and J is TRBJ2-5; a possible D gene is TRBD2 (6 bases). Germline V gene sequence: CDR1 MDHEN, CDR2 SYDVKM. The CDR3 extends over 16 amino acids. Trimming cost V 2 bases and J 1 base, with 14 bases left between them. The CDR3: CASSLEGGGFQETQYF. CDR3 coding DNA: TGTGCCAGCAGTTTAGAGGGAGGAGGCTTCCAAGAGACCCAGTACTTC.

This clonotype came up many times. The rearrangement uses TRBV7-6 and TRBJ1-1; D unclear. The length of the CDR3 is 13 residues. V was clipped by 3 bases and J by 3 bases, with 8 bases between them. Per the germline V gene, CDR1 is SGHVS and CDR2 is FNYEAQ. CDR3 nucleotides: TGTGCCAGCAGCTTTTCGAGGGACACTGAAGCTTTCTTT. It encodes CASSFSRDTEAFF. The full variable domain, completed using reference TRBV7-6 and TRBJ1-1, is GAGVSQSPRYKVTKRGQDVALRCDPISGHVSLYWYRQALGQGPEFLTYFNYEAQQDKSGLPNDRFSAERPEGSISTLTIQRTEQRDSAMYRCASSFSRDTEAFFGQGTRLTVV.

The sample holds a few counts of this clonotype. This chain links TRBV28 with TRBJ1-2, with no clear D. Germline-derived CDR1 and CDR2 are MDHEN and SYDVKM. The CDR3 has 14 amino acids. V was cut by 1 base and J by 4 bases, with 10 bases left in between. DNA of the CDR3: TGTGCCAGCAGTTTATCGGGGATCCTCTATGGCTACACCTTC. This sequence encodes CASSLSGILYGYTF.

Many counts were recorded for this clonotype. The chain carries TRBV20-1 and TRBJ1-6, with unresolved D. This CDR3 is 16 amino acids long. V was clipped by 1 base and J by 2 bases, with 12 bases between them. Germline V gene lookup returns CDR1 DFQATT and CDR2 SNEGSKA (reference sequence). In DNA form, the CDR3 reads TGCAGTGCTAGAGGGGTACGGGAGACCTATAATTCACCCCTCCACTTT. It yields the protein CSARGVRETYNSPLHF.

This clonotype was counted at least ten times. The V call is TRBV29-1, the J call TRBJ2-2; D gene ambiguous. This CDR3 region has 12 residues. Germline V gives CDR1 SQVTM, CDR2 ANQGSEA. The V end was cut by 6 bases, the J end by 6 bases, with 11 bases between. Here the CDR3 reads CSVEQGPGELFF. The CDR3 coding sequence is TGCAGCGTCGAACAAGGACCCGGGGAGCTGTTTTTT.

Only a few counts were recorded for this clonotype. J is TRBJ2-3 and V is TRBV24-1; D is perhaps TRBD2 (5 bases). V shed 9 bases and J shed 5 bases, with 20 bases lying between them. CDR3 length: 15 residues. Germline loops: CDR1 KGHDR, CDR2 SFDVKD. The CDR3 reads CATRGVEGSGDTQYF. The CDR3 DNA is TGTGCCACCCGTGGTGTTGAGGGATCTGGAGATACGCAGTATTTT.

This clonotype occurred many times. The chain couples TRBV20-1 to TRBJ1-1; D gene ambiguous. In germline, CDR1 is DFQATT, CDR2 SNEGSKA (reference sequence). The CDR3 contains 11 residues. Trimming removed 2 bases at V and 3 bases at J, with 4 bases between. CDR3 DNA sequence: TGCAGTGCTAGAAGGCACACTGAAGCTTTCTTT. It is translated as CSARRHTEAFF.